The 23 T cell receptor beta chains below were found in one sample sequenced in a study of graft-versus-host responses after intestinal transplantation listed by TCRdb under 2021. Library preparation employed the immunoSEQ multiplex PCR assay. The table comes from immuneACCESS by way of TCRdb, which keeps in-frame sequences with V and J called. Part of the clones is missing from these tables; in studies checked, under half for an unresolved V gene and the rest for unknown reasons. Within this sample are tens of thousands of clones, with about 93% of them counted one time only. The top ten constitute 5% to 7% of the sample. Specimen: PBMCs, collected approximately 740 days after a first intestinal transplant, on the day of a second. The receptors originated from a human patient who received an intestinal transplant, so some T cells may come from the graft donor.

This chain connects TRBV2 to TRBJ2-2; TRBD1 agrees at 11 bases. The germline V gene has CDR1 SNHLY and CDR2 FYNNEI. V shed 4 bases, J shed 7 bases, and the junction held 5 bases outside the gene matches. The length of the CDR3 is 15 residues. The CDR3 is CASSVGQGAGGELFF. CDR3 sequence (DNA): TGTGCCAGCAGTGTAGGACAGGGGGCCGGCGGGGAGCTGTTTTTT.

The chain links TRBV28 to TRBJ2-1; 7 nucleotides agree with TRBD1. CDR1 is MDHEN, CDR2 SYDVKM, per germline. The CDR3 sequence is 18 residues long. The junction had 13 bases not matched to a gene; V was cut back by 5 bases and J by 0 bases. The CDR3 DNA is TGTGCCAGCAGTCCGCCTAGGACAGGCGTGAGCTCCTACAATGAGCAGTTCTTC. Protein product: CASSPPRTGVSSYNEQFF.

The chain joins TRBV19 to TRBJ1-1; 7 bases align to TRBD1. Trimming cost V 5 bases and J 3 bases; bases outside gene matches: 6. In germline, CDR1 is LNHDA, CDR2 SQIVND (reference sequence). The CDR3 covers 14 residues. The CDR3 sequence: CASSPRGEDTEAFF. The DNA for the CDR3 is TGTGCCAGTAGTCCCAGGGGGGAGGACACTGAAGCTTTCTTT. The variable domain in full, with the rest retrieved from reference TRBV19 and TRBJ1-1, is DGGITQSPKYLFRKEGQNVTLSCEQNLNHDAMYWYRQDPGQGLRLIYYSQIVNDFQKGDIAEGYSVSREKKESFPLTVTSAQKNPTAFYLCASSPRGEDTEAFFGQGTRLTVV.

The rearrangement joins TRBV19 to TRBJ2-5; 9 bases align to TRBD2. The CDR3 length is 12 residues. The V and J ends lost 6 bases and 4 bases, in that order; junction bases with no gene match: 0. CDR1 and CDR2 from the germline V gene are LNHDA and SQIVND (reference sequence). The CDR3 reads CASRLAGETQYF. CDR3 bases: TGTGCCAGTAGACTAGCGGGAGAGACCCAGTACTTC.

The rearrangement joins TRBV18 to TRBJ2-7; TRBD2 is a possible D gene (5 bases). V was cut by 4 bases and J by 4 bases, with 17 bases left in between. CDR1 KGHSH and CDR2 LQKENI come from the germline V gene. The length of the CDR3 is 15 residues. The CDR3 loop is CASSLNGVGAYEQYF. The CDR3 DNA sequence: TGTGCCAGCTCACTTAACGGAGTGGGAGCTTACGAGCAGTACTTC.

The table lists this clone with a count of one. V is TRBV6-5 and J is TRBJ1-5; D not resolved. With 5 bases removed from V and 6 bases from J, the gap between germline ends came to 11 bases. This CDR3 region has 13 residues. Per the germline V gene, CDR1 is MNHEY and CDR2 is SVGAGI. The CDR3 bases are TGTGCCAGCAGTACTCGGCTAGCTCAGCCCCAGCATTTT. It is translated as CASSTRLAQPQHF.

This chain joins TRBV30 and TRBJ2-7; 10 bases align to TRBD1. Germline V CDR1 and CDR2: GTSNPN, SVGIG (reference sequence). The V and J ends lost 3 bases and 5 bases, in that order; junction bases with no gene match: 4. The CDR3 has 13 residues. As DNA, the CDR3 is TGTGCCTGGAGACGACAGGGGGCGAACGAGCAGTACTTC. It is translated as CAWRRQGANEQYF.

This clone has more than one count but fewer than ten. This chain joins TRBV6-5 and TRBJ2-4; D tentatively reads TRBD1 or TRBD2 (6 bases each). The V gene's germline CDR1 is MNHEY and CDR2 SVGAGI. This CDR3 comprises 13 residues. Trimming shortened V by 4 bases and J by 10 bases, and 14 bases separated the two germline ends. The CDR3 sequence: CASSSGARGIQYF. The CDR3 nucleotides read TGTGCCAGCAGTTCAGGGGCCCGGGGGATTCAGTACTTC.

The V call is TRBV29-1, the J call TRBJ2-6; D is unclear. The CDR3 has 13 amino acids. V lost 5 bases, J lost 1 base, and 6 bases lay in between. Germline loops: CDR1 SQVTM, CDR2 ANQGSEA. The CDR3 sequence: CSVPGSGANVLTF. The CDR3 DNA follows: TGCAGCGTTCCCGGATCTGGGGCCAACGTCCTGACTTTC.

The V call is TRBV29-1, the J call TRBJ1-1; a weak D match, TRBD1 (6 bases). The CDR3 length is 12 residues. Trimming left V 4 bases short and J 2 bases short, with 8 bases between. Germline CDR1 is SQVTM and CDR2 is ANQGSEA. The CDR3 coding sequence is TGCAGCGTTGCACAGGGTAACACTGAAGCTTTCTTT. Amino acid sequence: CSVAQGNTEAFF.

The gene calls are TRBV19 and TRBJ1-2, with D possibly matching TRBD1 (6 bases). The germline V and J ends were trimmed by 5 bases and 0 bases, with 13 bases remaining between them. This CDR3 comprises 15 residues. CDR1 and CDR2 (germline): LNHDA, SQIVND (reference sequence). The CDR3 DNA is TGTGCCAGTAGTCCCCAAGGGGGATCTAACTATGGCTACACCTTC. Its translation is CASSPQGGSNYGYTF.

This chain connects TRBV29-1 to TRBJ1-6, with D unresolved. The CDR3 runs to 13 residues. Trimming left V 6 bases short and J 1 base short, with 7 bases between. Germline CDR1 SQVTM, CDR2 ANQGSEA. CDR3: CSVRESYNSPLHF. The CDR3 DNA reads TGCAGCGTAAGGGAATCCTATAATTCACCCCTCCACTTT.

This clone was observed a single time. The gene calls are TRBV29-1 and TRBJ1-3; D call uncertain. This CDR3 contains 11 residues. The V and J ends lost 4 bases and 8 bases respectively, with 9 bases between them. In germline, CDR1 is SQVTM, CDR2 ANQGSEA. The CDR3 is CSVVLRDTIYF. In DNA form, the CDR3 reads TGCAGCGTTGTCTTACGAGACACCATATATTTT.

The V call is TRBV6-1, the J call TRBJ1-1; D remains unclear. V lost 1 base and J 5 bases, leaving 5 bases between the germline ends. CDR3 length equals 12 residues. Germline V gives CDR1 MNHNS, CDR2 SASEGT. The CDR3 DNA reads as TGTGCCAGCAGTGAAGGGTGGACTGAAGCTTTCTTT. It yields the protein CASSEGWTEAFF.

V usage is TRBV28 and J usage is TRBJ2-7; D remains unclear. The V and J ends lost 0 bases and 0 bases respectively, with 6 bases between them. This CDR3 has 14 residues. Germline loops: CDR1 MDHEN, CDR2 SYDVKM. This chain's CDR3 is CASSLWAVSYEQYF. As DNA, the CDR3 is TGTGCCAGCAGTTTATGGGCAGTCTCCTACGAGCAGTACTTC.

The chain has TRBV5-6 and TRBJ1-2; TRBD1 matches 7 bases. CDR3 size: 14 residues. Germline lookup yields CDR1 SGHDT and CDR2 YYEEEE. The trim removed 5 bases at V and 10 bases at J, leaving 14 bases unmatched. CDR3 in DNA: TGTGCCAGCAGTGGGATAAGGGACAGCCGTTTCTACACCTTC. Protein: CASSGIRDSRFYTF. Looking up the rest from reference TRBV5-6 and TRBJ1-2 gives the full variable domain: DAGVTQSPTHLIKTRGQQVTLRCSPKSGHDTVSWYQQALGQGPQFIFQYYEEEERQRGNFPDRFSGHQFPNYSSELNVNALLLGDSALYLCASSGIRDSRFYTFGSGTRLTVV.

The gene calls are TRBV19 and TRBJ2-7; 7 bases are shared with TRBD1. V lost 9 bases, J lost 1 base, and 15 bases stayed unmatched. Germline V lookup: CDR1 LNHDA, CDR2 SQIVND (reference sequence). This CDR3 contains 16 residues. The CDR3 loop reads CASVGARDSPSYEQYF. The CDR3 DNA reads TGTGCCAGCGTGGGGGCCCGGGACAGCCCTTCCTACGAGCAGTACTTC. The full variable domain, completed using reference TRBV19 and TRBJ2-7, is DGGITQSPKYLFRKEGQNVTLSCEQNLNHDAMYWYRQDPGQGLRLIYYSQIVNDFQKGDIAEGYSVSREKKESFPLTVTSAQKNPTAFYLCASVGARDSPSYEQYFGPGTRLTVT.

This clone was observed once. The rearrangement joins TRBV6-6 to TRBJ2-7, with D perhaps given as TRBD1 or TRBD2 (5 bases each). In germline, CDR1 is MNHNY, CDR2 SVGAGI (reference sequence). The V end lost 7 bases, the J end lost 2 bases, and 15 bases lay between the germline ends. The CDR3 is 14 residues long. This CDR3 is CASTRQQGAYEQYF. DNA for the CDR3: TGTGCCAGCACCAGACAGCAGGGAGCCTACGAGCAGTACTTC.

The chain links TRBV28 to TRBJ2-7; D gene unclear. The ends were cut back, 3 bases at V and 2 bases at J, with 5 bases in the middle. Germline V gene sequence: CDR1 MDHEN, CDR2 SYDVKM. This CDR3 contains 12 residues. CDR3 nucleotide sequence: TGTGCCAGCAGTTTGGGGACCTACGAGCAGTACTTC. Amino acid sequence: CASSLGTYEQYF.

CDR3 coding DNA: TGTGCCAGCAGCTACTGGACAGACTACGAGCAGTACTTC. This translates into CASSYWTDYEQYF. The chain is built from TRBV5-6 and TRBJ2-7; the D gene is possibly TRBD1 (6 bases). The CDR3 has 13 amino acids. Germline V gives CDR1 SGHDT, CDR2 YYEEEE. The V end was cut by 3 bases, the J end by 3 bases, with 10 bases between.

The chain joins TRBV6-1 to TRBJ2-1; the D gene is possibly TRBD1 (6 bases). The CDR3 has 15 residues. Germline CDR1 reads MNHNS; CDR2 reads SASEGT. V dropped 7 bases and J dropped 0 bases, with 13 bases sitting between them. This CDR3 is CASTPGQVSYNEQFF. The CDR3 DNA reads TGTGCCAGCACCCCGGGACAAGTCTCCTACAATGAGCAGTTCTTC.

The genes are TRBV7-8 and TRBJ2-2, with 16 nucleotides matching TRBD2. Germline assignment: CDR1 SGHVS and CDR2 FQNEAQ. This CDR3 comprises 21 residues. V was clipped by 5 bases and J by 3 bases; unmatched bases: 15. CDR3 loop: CASSAPGTSGRVPRYTGELFF. The CDR3 bases are TGTGCCAGCAGCGCCCCCGGGACTAGCGGGAGGGTTCCCCGATACACCGGGGAGCTGTTTTTT.

The J gene is TRBJ2-7, the V gene TRBV6-1; D is possibly TRBD1 or TRBD2 (5 bases each). Trimming pared 3 bases from V and 2 bases from J, leaving 14 bases between. Germline V CDR1 and CDR2: MNHNS, SASEGT. The CDR3 totals 15 residues. CDR3 region: CASSDPGRTTYEQYF. CDR3 DNA sequence: TGTGCCAGCAGTGACCCGGGACGGACCACCTACGAGCAGTACTTC.